This record looks at one TCR beta chain sequence and its context. The antigen is unknown. This specimen belongs to a study of shared clonotypes between healthy human individuals. Turning to the study itself: Used for every donor were three CD4 naive, three CD4 memory, two CD8 naive and one CD8 memory plate. Study-wide results and limits: Shared clonotypes across all four donors exceeded non-shared ones in generation probability. Clonotype sharing among donors was thought likely to change with sequencing depth.

The CDR3 is made up of 15 amino acids. The germline CDR1 and CDR2 sequences are SGHDN and FVKESK. Trimming removed 3 bases from V and 6 bases from J; junction bases left unmatched: 8. The table came from immunoSEQ multiplex PCR; TCRdb's copy has only in-frame clones and leaves some out. The sample holds more than 1 million clones, approximately 78% seen once. The specimen was memory CD4+ T cells from PBMCs. Noted subset: CD45RA-negative fraction. This sequence originates from a man younger than 35 in good health. Some clones in this sample may be carry-over from other donors' samples. The chain employs TRBV14 and TRBJ2-5, with 9 bases fitting TRBD1. CDR3 coding DNA: TGTGCCAGCAGCCAGCTCGGGACAGGGAGGAAGACCCAGTACTTC. Translation gives CASSQLGTGRKTQYF.